These T cell receptor beta chains were read from a single sample in a study of blood T cell repertoires in COVID-19. Using immunoSEQ multiplex PCR, the repertoire was profiled, and TCRdb retains in-frame clones only, with some absent. Among 130,000 to 150,000 clones listed, 70% to 90% were seen once. Sequencing was carried out using peripheral blood. Every receptor here comes from a woman in her fifties or sixties with COVID-19, enrolled during active disease. CDR3s include the opening cysteine and the closing phenylalanine or tryptophan. The D gene is left open where the match is weak. The size of a clone is reported for some rows only, either as once, few or many, or as a class for expanded clones.

J gene	V gene	D gene	clone size	CDR3 DNA	CDR3 protein
TRBJ1-2	TRBV18	TRBD1	.	TGTGCCAGCTCACCATGGGATTCGGGACAGGGTTTAATAGGCTACACCTTC	CASSPWDSGQGLIGYTF
TRBJ2-5	TRBV28	TRBD1	.	TGTGCCAGCAGAATGGGACAGGGGAGTTGGGAGACCCAGTACTTC	CASRMGQGSWETQYF
TRBJ1-4	TRBV19	TRBD1	once	TGTGCCAGTAGTATAGATCTAGGGACAGTAAATGAAAAACTGTTTTTT	CASSIDLGTVNEKLFF
TRBJ1-1	TRBV6-2/TRBV6-3	TRBD1	.	TGTGCCAGCAGTTACACGGACAGGGGTATCAGGAACACTGAAGCTTTCTTT	CASSYTDRGIRNTEAFF
TRBJ1-4	TRBV7-7	.	.	TGTGCTAGCAGCTTAATGTTCGGACGGAGACAGAATGAAAAACTGTTTTTT	CASSLMFGRRQNEKLFF
TRBJ1-5	TRBV28	.	.	TGTGCCAGCATGGGGGGGGGCACGGGCAATCAGCCCCAGCATTTT	CASMGGGTGNQPQHF
TRBJ1-4	TRBV30	.	.	TGTGCCTGGAGGGCGGGGAAGGATGAAAAACTGTTTTTT	CAWRAGKDEKLFF
TRBJ2-3	TRBV7-2	TRBD2	.	TGTGCCAGCAGCCTGCTCGGGACTAGCGGGAGGGATACGCAGTATTTT	CASSLLGTSGRDTQYF
TRBJ1-2	TRBV19	.	.	TGTGCCAGTATTGGGGCAGGGAATATGAATGGCTACACCTTC	CASIGAGNMNGYTF
TRBJ2-5	TRBV5-6	TRBD2	.	TGTGCCAGCACCGTGGCGGGAGCCTTGTTGGAGACCCAGTACTTC	CASTVAGALLETQYF
TRBJ2-2	TRBV9	TRBD2	.	TGTGCCAGCAGCGCAACCCCCCAGGGTGGGACTAGCGGAGGAGGCGGGGAGCTGTTTTTT	CASSATPQGGTSGGGGELFF
TRBJ2-5	TRBV19	.	.	TGTGCCAGTAGTATTTCTAGCGCAGAGACCCAGTACTTC	CASSISSAETQYF
TRBJ2-4	TRBV10-3	.	.	TGTGCCATCAGTGAGAGCGGGCAGACGGCCAAAAACATTCAGTACTTC	CAISESGQTAKNIQYF
TRBJ2-3	TRBV3-1/TRBV3-2	.	.	TGTGCCAGCAGCATGCGGAATACGCAGTATTTT	CASSMRNTQYF
TRBJ2-7	TRBV7-2	.	.	TGTGCCAGCAGCCTACAAACCTTCGGGGTCGAGCAGTACTTC	CASSLQTFGVEQYF
TRBJ1-5	TRBV7-9	.	.	TGTGCCAGCAGCTTAGACAGGGTGAACAATCAGCCCCAGCATTTT	CASSLDRVNNQPQHF
TRBJ1-2	TRBV4-2	TRBD1	.	TGTGCCAGCAGCCAAGAGTCGGACAGGGGAAATGGCTACACCTTC	CASSQESDRGNGYTF
TRBJ1-1	TRBV24-1	.	.	TGTGCCACCAGTGATTCGGAGGGGTACACTGAAGCTTTCTTT	CATSDSEGYTEAFF
TRBJ2-1	TRBV7-3	.	many	TGTGCCAGCAGCTTTACAGGGAACAATGAGCAGTTCTTC	CASSFTGNNEQFF
TRBJ1-2	TRBV28	.	.	TGTGCCAGCGCTAACACAGTTAATCCTAACTATGGCTACACCTTC	CASANTVNPNYGYTF
TRBJ1-1	TRBV10-3	TRBD1	.	TGTGCCATCAGTGAGTCGGCTGACAGGGCGAGCGCTTTCTTT	CAISESADRASAFF
TRBJ2-2	TRBV29-1	TRBD2	.	TGCAGCGTTCCTAGCGGGGATGAGTCGACCGGGGAGCTGTTTTTT	CSVPSGDESTGELFF
TRBJ1-1	TRBV19	.	few	TGTGCCAGTAGTACTACAGTGAACACTGAAGCTTTCTTT	CASSTTVNTEAFF
TRBJ2-7	TRBV6-7	.	once	TGTGCCAGCAGTAAGATAGACTACCCCTCCCACGAGCAGTACTTC	CASSKIDYPSHEQYF
TRBJ2-2	TRBV5-1	.	few	TGCGCCAGCAGCTGGAAGACAGACGTCACCGGGGAGCTGTTTTTT	CASSWKTDVTGELFF
TRBJ2-7	TRBV5-8	.	.	TGTGCCAGCAGCATTCCCGGGACCAAAAGGGGGGAGCAGTACTTC	CASSIPGTKRGEQYF
TRBJ1-2	TRBV5-1	TRBD1	.	TGCGCCAGCAGCCCCGACAGGGATTGGCGCGGCTACACCTTC	CASSPDRDWRGYTF